This entry is about one T cell receptor (beta chain). What it binds is not known. This entry comes from a study of cytomegalovirus exposure and HLA in healthy donors. This CDR3 contains 15 residues. Germline V gives CDR1 MDHEN, CDR2 SYDVKM. V lost 7 bases, J lost 0 bases, and 6 bases stayed unmatched. PCR primers comprised 60 Vbeta and 13 Jbeta primers. TCRdb keeps only in-frame clones here, not all; method: immunoSEQ multiplex PCR. The sample records approximately 140,000 clones, approximately 75% being singletons. Whole-study results and caveats: TCR beta chain V- and J-gene trimming was linked, in a later analysis, to a missense variant in DCLRE1C.

Material for sequencing was PBMCs. The chain has TRBV28 and TRBJ2-3, with 8 bases fitting TRBD2. This receptor was obtained from a woman between 40 and 50 years old in good health and CMV-seropositive. The CDR3 DNA follows: TGTGCCAGCACCCCGGGGGGGATAAGCACAGATACGCAGTATTTT. Its protein is CASTPGGISTDTQYF.